What follows are 15 T cell receptor beta chains derived from one specimen sequenced in a study of graft-versus-host responses after intestinal transplantation. The assay was immunoSEQ multiplex PCR, and TCRdb's table has in-frame clones only and misses some. The table shows 60,000 or so clones, with around 91% occurring only once. The source was PBMCs, collected almost 120 days after intestinal transplantation. The origin of the receptors is a human patient who received an intestinal transplant, so some T cells may come from the graft donor.

The chain carries TRBV7-9 and TRBJ1-1; TRBD1 might be the D (5 bases). Trimming pared 5 bases from V and 8 bases from J, leaving 15 bases between. Germline V CDR1 and CDR2: SEHNR, FQNEAQ (reference sequence). CDR3 length: 13 amino acids. This CDR3 is CASSTSGGTEAFF. CDR3 coding DNA: TGTGCCAGCAGCACTAGCGGGGGGACGGAAGCTTTCTTT.

The rearrangement uses TRBV11-2 and TRBJ2-5; 9 nucleotides agree with TRBD2. The assigned J gene may be wrong: the sequence end matches TRBJ2-7 better. The V gene's germline CDR1 is SGHAT and CDR2 FQNNGV. The CDR3 spans 17 residues. The CDR3: CASTLERLAGTSYEQYF. The CDR3 bases are TGTGCCAGCACCCTCGAGAGGCTAGCGGGAACCTCCTACGAGCAGTACTTC.

The chain is built from TRBV20-1 and TRBJ2-5; D gene unclear. The ends were cut back, 8 bases at V and 5 bases at J, with 12 bases in the middle. CDR3 length: 11 residues. Germline lookup yields CDR1 DFQATT and CDR2 SNEGSKA (reference sequence). This CDR3 is CSKPIRETQYF. For the CDR3, the DNA is TGCAGTAAGCCCATTCGGGAGACCCAGTACTTC.

The chain joins TRBV11-2 to TRBJ2-3, with D uncertain. Germline V gene sequence: CDR1 SGHAT, CDR2 FQNNGV. The CDR3 spans 13 residues. Trimming took 10 bases from V and 6 from J, leaving 17 bases between them. The CDR3 region has the DNA TGTGCCACGAGCCTCGAACCCCGTGATACGCAGTATTTT. It encodes CATSLEPRDTQYF. Drawing the rest from reference TRBV11-2 and TRBJ2-3, the complete variable domain is EAGVAQSPRYKIIEKRQSVAFWCNPISGHATLYWYQQILGQGPKLLIQFQNNGVVDDSQLPKDRFSAERLKGVDSTLKIQPAKLEDSAVYLCATSLEPRDTQYFGPGTRLTVL.

As to this clone: At one end, the junction sequence differs from germline, possibly due to a read error. V usage is TRBV7-7 and J usage is TRBJ2-5; weak D call: TRBD1 (5 bases). Germline V gene lookup returns CDR1 SSHAT and CDR2 FNYEAQ (reference sequence). This CDR3 region has 15 residues. CDR3 protein: CASSLGQGTLETQYF. The DNA for the CDR3 is TGTGCTAGCAGCTTAGGGCAGGGAACCCTAGAGACCCAGTACTTC.

The V and J genes are TRBV19 and TRBJ1-5; no firm D call. V was pared by 6 bases and J by 0 bases, with 15 bases between. The CDR3 runs to 16 residues. CDR1 LNHDA and CDR2 SQIVND come from the germline V gene (reference sequence). Here the CDR3 DNA reads TGTGCCAGTAGGCCGGGAGTCGGCTATAGCAATCAGCCCCAGCATTTT. Translating it yields CASRPGVGYSNQPQHF.

This clone appeared a single time. V and J are TRBV28 and TRBJ2-3; D might be TRBD1 (6 bases). The germline V and J ends were trimmed by 4 bases and 3 bases, with 14 bases remaining between them. Germline CDR1 and CDR2: MDHEN and SYDVKM. CDR3 length equals 15 residues. CDR3 protein: CASSSRRQVTDTQYF. CDR3 coding DNA: TGTGCCAGCAGTTCCCGACGACAGGTTACAGATACGCAGTATTTT.

This clone was observed once. The rearrangement joins TRBV19 to TRBJ1-1; 7 positions match TRBD1. The CDR3 contains 19 residues. Unmatched junction bases numbered 23, after V lost 5 bases and J lost 5 bases. Germline CDR1 is LNHDA and CDR2 is SQIVND (reference sequence). The CDR3 region is CASSPRTGSTIPLGTEAFF. The CDR3, as DNA: TGTGCCAGTAGTCCTAGGACAGGTTCTACGATCCCCTTGGGTACTGAAGCTTTCTTT.

The genes are TRBV7-9 and TRBJ2-3; TRBD2 is a possible D gene (5 bases). Trimming took off 5 bases at V and 0 bases at J, with 15 bases between the two ends. This CDR3 has 16 amino acids. Germline CDR1 is SEHNR and CDR2 is FQNEAQ (reference sequence). The CDR3 is CASSPTRGSSTDTQYF. The CDR3 nucleotides are TGTGCCAGCAGCCCAACTAGAGGGTCCAGCACAGATACGCAGTATTTT.

V usage is TRBV5-1 and J usage is TRBJ1-6; D perhaps matches TRBD1 (5 bases). The CDR3 runs to 15 residues. Trimming removed 0 bases at V and 9 bases at J, with 13 bases between. The germline gives CDR1 SGHRS, CDR2 YFSETQ. The CDR3 protein is CASSLEGVQGSPLHF. The DNA for the CDR3 is TGCGCCAGCAGCTTGGAGGGCGTCCAGGGTTCACCCCTCCACTTT.

The rearrangement uses TRBV11-1 and TRBJ2-2; 8 bases line up with TRBD2. The CDR3 spans 18 residues. CDR1 is SGHAT, CDR2 FQDESV, per germline (reference sequence). The trim removed 3 bases at V and 0 bases at J, leaving 9 bases unmatched. The CDR3: CASSFGLGAGANTGELFF. The CDR3 DNA reads as TGTGCCAGCAGCTTCGGTTTGGGAGCGGGGGCGAACACCGGGGAGCTGTTTTTT. Supplemented by reference TRBV11-1 and TRBJ2-2, the full variable domain reads EAEVAQSPRYKITEKSQAVAFWCDPISGHATLYWYRQILGQGPELLVQFQDESVVDDSQLPKDRFSAERLKGVDSTLKIQPAELGDSAMYLCASSFGLGAGANTGELFFGEGSRLTVL.

This chain links TRBV23-1 with TRBJ1-5, with 9 bases fitting TRBD1. TRBV23-1 is reported as an ORF; its role is uncertain. V shed 7 bases and J 0 bases; nucleotides not matched to a gene: 16. This CDR3 region has 19 residues. For the CDR3, the DNA is TGCGCCAGCACTACAGAAGCGGGGACAGGGCAATATAGCAATCAGCCCCAGCATTTT. This translates into CASTTEAGTGQYSNQPQHF.

The chain couples TRBV9 to TRBJ1-1; D not resolved. Germline CDR1 is SGDLS and CDR2 is YYNGEE. V was cut by 2 bases and J by 4 bases, with 9 bases left in between. This CDR3 region has 13 residues. The CDR3 spells CASSVTPSTEAFF. As DNA, the CDR3 is TGTGCCAGCAGCGTTACACCGTCCACTGAAGCTTTCTTT.

The chain couples TRBV12-2 to TRBJ1-5. TRBV12-2 is described as a pseudogene. This CDR3 has 16 residues. As DNA, the CDR3 is TGTGCAAGTCGCTTAGCGAGGTGCAGGAGTAATCAGCCCCAGCATTTT. It translates to CASRLARCRSNQPQHF.

This chain links TRBV2 with TRBJ2-7, with D perhaps being TRBD1 or TRBD2 (5 bases each). This CDR3 spans 15 amino acids. Trimming pared 0 bases from V and 2 bases from J, leaving 11 bases between. Germline V lookup: CDR1 SNHLY, CDR2 FYNNEI. DNA for the CDR3: TGTGCCAGCAGTGAAGCTGGGGGACGACCCTACGAGCAGTACTTC. It encodes CASSEAGGRPYEQYF.